A single T cell receptor beta chain is shown here with its context. The antigen is undetermined. This record comes from a study of T cell responses to AZD1222 COVID-19 vaccine. Repertoires were generated with immunoSEQ multiplex PCR, while TCRdb's copy carries only in-frame clones and drops some. The table shows 20,000 to 30,000 clones, with roughly 84% occurring only once. Study observations and caveats: Across spike, vaccine-associated CD4 TCRs were found, dominant at 160-218 and 743-854. White British donors predominated, females outnumbered males, and clonal diversity was possibly underestimated. Per reports, nearly half of all spike-specific TCRs target regions that are unmutated in variants.

V was clipped by 4 bases and J by 3 bases, with 19 bases between them. The CDR3 is 16 amino acids. Germline V gene data show CDR1 as LGHNA and CDR2 as YNFKEQ. The J gene is TRBJ2-7, the V gene TRBV4-2; the D gene is possibly TRBD2 (6 bases). This sequence originates from an adult who received the AZD1222 COVID-19 vaccine. The specimen comprised peripheral blood, sampled 28 days after the second AZD1222 dose. The CDR3 DNA sequence: TGTGCCAGCAGCCGCGGGACTGGTAGCGTAGTCTACGAGCAGTACTTC. Amino acid sequence: CASSRGTGSVVYEQYF.